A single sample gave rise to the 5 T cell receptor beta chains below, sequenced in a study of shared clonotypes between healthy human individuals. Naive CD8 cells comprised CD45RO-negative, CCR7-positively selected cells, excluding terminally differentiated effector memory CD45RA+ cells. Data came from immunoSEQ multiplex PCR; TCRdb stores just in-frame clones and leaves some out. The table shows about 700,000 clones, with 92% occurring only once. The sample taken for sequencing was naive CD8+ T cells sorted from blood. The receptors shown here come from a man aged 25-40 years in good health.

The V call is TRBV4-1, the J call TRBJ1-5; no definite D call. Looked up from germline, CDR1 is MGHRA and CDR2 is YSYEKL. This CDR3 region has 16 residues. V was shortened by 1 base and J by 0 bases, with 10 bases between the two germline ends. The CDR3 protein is CASSQADQISNQPQHF. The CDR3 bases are TGCGCCAGCAGCCAAGCGGATCAGATTAGCAATCAGCCCCAGCATTTT.

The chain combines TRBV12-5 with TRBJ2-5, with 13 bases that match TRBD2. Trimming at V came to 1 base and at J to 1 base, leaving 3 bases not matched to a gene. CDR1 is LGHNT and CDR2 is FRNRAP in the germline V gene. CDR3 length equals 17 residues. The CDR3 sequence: CASGLDTSGRAQETQYF. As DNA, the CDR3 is TGTGCTAGTGGTTTGGATACTAGCGGGAGGGCCCAAGAGACCCAGTACTTC.

The CDR3 is CASSDKHEQFF. The CDR3, as DNA: TGTGCCAGCAGTGACAAACATGAGCAGTTCTTC. V gene TRBV6-4 combines with J gene TRBJ2-1; no reliable D call. The germline V gene encodes CDR1 MRHNA and CDR2 SNTAGT. V shed 2 bases and J shed 8 bases, with 4 bases lying between them. This CDR3 is built from 11 residues.

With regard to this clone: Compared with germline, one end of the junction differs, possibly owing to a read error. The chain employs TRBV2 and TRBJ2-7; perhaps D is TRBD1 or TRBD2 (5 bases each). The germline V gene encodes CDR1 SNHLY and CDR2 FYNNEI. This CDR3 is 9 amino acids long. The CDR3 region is CASSQGRNF. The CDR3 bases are TGTGCCAGCAGTCAGGGACGAAACTTC.

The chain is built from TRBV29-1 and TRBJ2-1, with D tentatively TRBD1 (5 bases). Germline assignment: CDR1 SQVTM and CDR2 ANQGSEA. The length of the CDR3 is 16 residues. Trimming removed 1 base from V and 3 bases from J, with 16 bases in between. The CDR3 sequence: CSVEGKTRVSYNEQFF. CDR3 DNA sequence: TGCAGCGTTGAAGGGAAGACCAGGGTAAGCTACAATGAGCAGTTCTTC.